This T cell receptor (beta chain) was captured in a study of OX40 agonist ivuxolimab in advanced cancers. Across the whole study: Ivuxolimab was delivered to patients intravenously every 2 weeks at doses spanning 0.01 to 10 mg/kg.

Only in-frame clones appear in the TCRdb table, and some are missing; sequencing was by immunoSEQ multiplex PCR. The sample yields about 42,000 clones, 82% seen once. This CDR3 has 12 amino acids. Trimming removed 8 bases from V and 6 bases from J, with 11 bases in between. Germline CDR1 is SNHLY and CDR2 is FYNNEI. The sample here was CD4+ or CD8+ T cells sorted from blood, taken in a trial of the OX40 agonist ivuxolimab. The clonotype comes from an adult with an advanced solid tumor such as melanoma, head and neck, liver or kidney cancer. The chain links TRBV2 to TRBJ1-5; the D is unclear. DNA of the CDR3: TGTGCCAGCCTGAAGCCCGGTCAGCCCCAGCATTTT. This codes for CASLKPGQPQHF.